This is a list of T cell receptor beta chains from one sample in a study of T cell responses to AZD1222 COVID-19 vaccine. Sequencing used immunoSEQ multiplex PCR; TCRdb keeps in-frame clones, though not all of them. The sample contains more than 100,000 clones, around 89% of which appear only once. Sample: peripheral blood, taken on day 0 of AZD1222 vaccination. Every receptor here comes from an adult in good health. The CDR3 runs from the conserved cysteine through the conserved F or W. The D gene is left open where the match is weak. Size is stated for part of the rows, as once, few or many counts, or as a class when the clone is expanded.

>TRBV7-2|-|TRBJ2-7|-
CASSPTGGLEQYF
TGTGCCAGCAGCCCAACTGGAGGTCTCGAGCAGTACTTC
>TRBV18|-|TRBJ2-5|-
CASSGSQETQYF
TGTGCCAGCTCGGGCAGCCAAGAGACCCAGTACTTC
>TRBV7-9|-|TRBJ2-7|many
CASTPGNSYEQYF
TGTGCCAGCACCCCAGGGAACTCCTACGAGCAGTACTTC
>TRBV6-5|-|TRBJ2-3|-
CASSYSGDGTDTQYF
TGTGCCAGCAGTTACTCCGGGGATGGCACAGATACGCAGTATTTT
>TRBV5-1|-|TRBJ1-2|-
CASSLGPAGGYTF
TGCGCCAGCAGCTTGGGCCCGGCAGGCGGCTACACCTTC
>TRBV6-2/TRBV6-3|-|TRBJ2-7|-
CASSQGNEQYF
TGTGCCAGCAGTCAGGGGAACGAGCAGTACTTC
>TRBV7-3|-|TRBJ2-2|-
CASSPRAKTGELFF
TGTGCCAGCAGCCCCCGGGCCAAAACCGGGGAGCTGTTTTTT
>TRBV27|-|TRBJ1-6|few
CASSLPGNSPLHF
TGTGCCAGCAGTTTACCTGGGAATTCACCCCTCCACTTT
>TRBV5-4|-|TRBJ1-3|-
CASSPDWDSGNTIYF
TGTGCCAGCAGCCCTGATTGGGACTCTGGAAACACCATATATTTT
>TRBV10-3|TRBD1|TRBJ1-5|-
CAISETGQGDQPQHF
TGTGCCATCAGTGAGACTGGACAGGGGGACCAGCCCCAGCATTTT
>TRBV6-5|-|TRBJ2-4|-
CASSTGLAAKNIQYF
TGTGCCAGCAGCACAGGGTTAGCGGCCAAAAACATTCAGTACTTC
>TRBV14|-|TRBJ2-1|-
CASSQEAQVLSSYNEQFF
TGTGCCAGCAGCCAAGAGGCACAGGTTCTAAGCTCCTACAATGAGCAGTTCTTC
>TRBV7-8|-|TRBJ2-1|-
CASSLAGEQFF
TGTGCCAGCAGCTTAGCTGGTGAGCAGTTCTTC
>TRBV19|-|TRBJ2-3|-
CASSIGRTRGVTDTQYF
TGTGCCAGTAGTATCGGGAGGACAAGGGGGGTCACAGATACGCAGTATTTT
>TRBV5-1|TRBD1|TRBJ1-3|-
CASSTTGGTGNTIYF
TGCGCCAGCAGCACAACAGGGGGAACTGGAAACACCATATATTTT
>TRBV7-2|TRBD1|TRBJ2-5|-
CASSVGQAGTQYF
TGTGCCAGCAGCGTGGGACAGGCGGGGACCCAGTACTTC
>TRBV9|-|TRBJ2-3|-
CASSVDTGTSTDTQYF
TGTGCCAGCAGCGTAGATACGGGGACTAGCACAGATACGCAGTATTTT
>TRBV9|TRBD1|TRBJ1-1|-
CASSPGGRGDTEAFF
TGTGCCAGCAGCCCCGGGGGCAGGGGGGACACTGAAGCTTTCTTT
>TRBV4-2|TRBD1|TRBJ2-5|-
CASSQDRQGAGKETQYF
TGTGCCAGCAGCCAAGACCGCCAGGGGGCAGGCAAAGAGACCCAGTACTTC
>TRBV7-2|-|TRBJ2-7|-
CASSLVRGSYEQYF
TGTGCCAGCAGCTTAGTGCGGGGCTCCTACGAGCAGTACTTC
>TRBV6-2/TRBV6-3|-|TRBJ2-3|-
CASSYPGLVTDTQYF
TGTGCCAGCAGTTACCCGGGACTGGTGACAGATACGCAGTATTTT
>TRBV6-5|-|TRBJ2-1|-
CASSYSGGEQFF
TGTGCCAGCAGTTACTCAGGTGGTGAGCAGTTCTTC
>TRBV4-2|TRBD2|TRBJ2-7|-
CASSQELAGGEQYF
TGTGCCAGCAGCCAAGAACTAGCGGGGGGCGAGCAGTACTTC
>TRBV4-3|-|TRBJ1-5|once
CASSQDVSQPQHF
TGCGCCAGCAGCCAAGATGTCAGTCAGCCCCAGCATTTT
>TRBV7-8|TRBD2|TRBJ2-1|few
CASSLDGRGGKYEQFF
TGTGCCAGCAGCTTAGACGGGCGGGGGGGAAAGTATGAGCAGTTCTTC
>TRBV20-1|-|TRBJ1-6|-
CSASGDFVAGSPLHF
TGCAGTGCTAGTGGGGACTTTGTTGCAGGCTCACCCCTCCACTTT
>TRBV6-5|-|TRBJ1-2|-
CAAGGGGRNYGYTF
TGTGCTGCTGGCGGGGGGGGGAGAAACTATGGCTACACCTTC
>TRBV28|-|TRBJ1-1|-
CASGSDMNTEAFF
TGTGCCAGCGGCTCAGACATGAACACTGAAGCTTTCTTT
>TRBV5-8|TRBD1|TRBJ1-4|-
CASSLPGQEVKLFF
TGTGCCAGCAGCCTCCCGGGACAGGAGGTAAAACTGTTTTTT
>TRBV10-3|-|TRBJ1-4|once
CAISKGGLPNEKLFF
TGTGCCATCAGTAAGGGAGGACTGCCTAATGAAAAACTGTTTTTT
>TRBV19|-|TRBJ2-5|-
CASNTQGQETQYF
TGTGCCAGTAATACACAGGGTCAAGAGACCCAGTACTTC
>TRBV29-1|TRBD2|TRBJ2-3|-
CSVEDPSGVRDTQYF
TGCAGCGTTGAAGACCCTAGCGGGGTGAGAGATACGCAGTATTTT
>TRBV10-2|-|TRBJ1-2|-
CASSIGGDGYTF
TGCGCCAGCAGTATAGGGGGAGATGGCTACACCTTC
>TRBV3-1/TRBV3-2|-|TRBJ2-7|-
CASSLRQGLFDEQYF
TGTGCCAGCAGCCTCAGACAGGGACTATTTGACGAGCAGTACTTC
>TRBV23-1|TRBD1|TRBJ2-7|-
CASYLQRQGGSYEQYF
TGCGCCAGCTATCTGCAGCGACAGGGGGGTTCCTACGAGCAGTACTTC
>TRBV4-3|-|TRBJ1-4|-
CASSQDGGSLNEKLFF
TGCGCCAGCAGCCAAGACGGTGGGAGCTTAAATGAAAAACTGTTTTTT
>TRBV4-3|TRBD1|TRBJ1-4|-
CASSQVYRGTGPTNEKLFF
TGCGCCAGCAGCCAAGTATACAGGGGGACGGGGCCAACTAATGAAAAACTGTTTTTT
>TRBV7-2|-|TRBJ1-2|-
CASALLDKANYGYTF
TGTGCCAGCGCCCTCCTCGATAAAGCTAACTATGGCTACACCTTC
>TRBV4-2|TRBD1|TRBJ1-1|few
CASSQDWDSITEAFF
TGTGCCAGCAGCCAAGATTGGGACAGTATCACTGAAGCTTTCTTT
>TRBV25-1|-|TRBJ1-4|-
CASRERGAGEKLFF
TGTGCCAGCAGGGAGAGGGGGGCTGGTGAAAAACTGTTTTTT
>TRBV7-6|TRBD2|TRBJ2-2|-
CASGRDYNTGELFF
TGTGCCAGCGGACGGGACTACAACACCGGGGAGCTGTTTTTT
>TRBV29-1|-|TRBJ1-1|-
CSVGRDGGTEAFF
TGCAGCGTTGGGAGGGACGGGGGGACTGAAGCTTTCTTT
>TRBV18|-|TRBJ2-5|-
CASSPRGETQYF
TGTGCCAGCTCACCGAGGGGAGAGACCCAGTACTTC
>TRBV6-1|-|TRBJ2-2|once
CASSEFRATGELFF
TGTGCCAGCAGTGAATTCAGGGCTACCGGGGAGCTGTTTTTT
>TRBV3-1/TRBV3-2|-|TRBJ2-3|-
CASSQQGDSTDTQYF
TGTGCCAGCAGCCAACAGGGCGATAGCACAGATACGCAGTATTTT
>TRBV7-2|TRBD1|TRBJ1-1|-
CASSQRSTGFEAFF
TGTGCCAGCAGCCAACGTTCGACAGGGTTTGAAGCTTTCTTT
>TRBV5-6|-|TRBJ2-7|-
CASSAAPEVNRASWEYF
TGTGCCAGCAGCGCGGCCCCGGAAGTAAACAGGGCGTCGTGGGAGTACTTC
>TRBV10-3|-|TRBJ1-2|once
CAISESETIGYTF
TGTGCCATCAGTGAGTCTGAGACGATCGGCTACACCTTC
>TRBV6-5|-|TRBJ1-6|-
CASSTGLSPLHF
TGTGCCAGCAGTACGGGGTTGTCACCCCTCCACTTT
>TRBV2|-|TRBJ1-2|-
CASSGGYGYTF
TGTGCCAGCAGTGGCGGCTATGGCTACACCTTC